This TCR beta chain was sequenced during a study of Graves' ophthalmopathy and Graves' hyperthyroidism. Background on the study: Researchers obtained peripheral blood at initial diagnosis, before any treatment had begun.

This clonotype was seen repeatedly, ten times or more. Its specificity is not known. There are 16 residues in the CDR3. Germline values: CDR1 ENHRY, CDR2 SYGVKD. With 0 bases removed from V and 2 bases from J, the gap between germline ends came to 8 bases. Stable hyperthyroidism meant no progression to ophthalmopathy within 18 months of follow-up. Points from the study as a whole: Detected in blood as well were most expanded thyroid clonotypes with frequency above 0.001. A 13-signature model separated ophthalmopathy from stable hyperthyroidism, about 91% sensitivity, approximately 84% specificity.

TCR beta CDR3 amplification used RNA transcripts. Scientists carried out first-round RT-PCR using HTBI primers and then a second-round multiplex PCR. Each CDR3 protein gets one entry after TCRdb re-called the multiplex PCR reads with MiXCR. The sample has roughly 400,000 distinct CDR3 sequences; just over 15% are singletons. The material sequenced was peripheral blood. The gene calls are TRBV10-3 and TRBJ2-6, with D hard to call. The TCR was taken from a woman younger than 30 with stable Graves' hyperthyroidism. Written as DNA, the CDR3 is TGTGCCATCAGTGAGTCCGAGGTCCCTGGGGCCAACGTCCTGACTTTC. Translating it yields CAISESEVPGANVLTF.